Each of the 19 T cell receptor beta chains below was sequenced from the same sample in a study of shared clonotypes between healthy human individuals. Assay used: immunoSEQ multiplex PCR; TCRdb lists only in-frame clones, some missing. The sample yields about 490,000 clones, 79% seen once. Sequencing input: PBMCs. These receptors were taken from a woman aged 35 to 49 in good health. Some clones in this sample may be carry-over from other donors' samples.

The V and J genes are TRBV5-6 and TRBJ2-7; either TRBD1 or TRBD2 may supply D (5 bases each). Trimming took 2 bases from V and 3 from J, leaving 12 bases between them. CDR3 length: 14 amino acids. Germline V gene data show CDR1 as SGHDT and CDR2 as YYEEEE. The DNA of the CDR3 is TGTGCCAGCAGCTTTCCGGGACCTGGCTACGAGCAGTACTTC. Amino acid sequence: CASSFPGPGYEQYF.

The chain uses TRBV4-2 and TRBJ2-2; D possibly corresponds to TRBD2 (6 bases). Trimming shortened V by 3 bases and J by 5 bases, and 13 bases separated the two germline ends. Germline CDR1 is LGHNA and CDR2 is YNFKEQ. CDR3 length: 15 residues. CDR3 coding DNA: TGTGCCAGCAGCCAGGGGGAGGCCATGACCGGGGAGCTGTTTTTT. This codes for CASSQGEAMTGELFF.

The chain carries TRBV6-6 and TRBJ2-3, with D unclear. From germline, CDR1 is MNHNY and CDR2 SVGAGI (reference sequence). The CDR3 runs 15 residues. V was clipped by 0 bases and J by 2 bases, with 9 bases between them. The CDR3 sequence is CASSYSGINTDTQYF. CDR3 DNA: TGTGCCAGCAGTTACTCTGGCATAAACACAGATACGCAGTATTTT.

The chain employs TRBV9 and TRBJ2-5, with 14 bases matching TRBD2. Germline trimming cut 0 bases from V and 3 bases from J; bases unmatched to any gene: 7. The CDR3 consists of 18 residues. Germline CDR1 and CDR2: SGDLS and YYNGEE. The CDR3 spells CASSVASGGLAGEETQYF. The DNA of the CDR3 is TGTGCCAGCAGCGTAGCATCCGGGGGACTAGCGGGAGAAGAGACCCAGTACTTC.

The rearrangement links TRBV5-1 to TRBJ2-3; 10 positions agree with TRBD2. Germline CDR1 is SGHRS and CDR2 is YFSETQ. V shed 6 bases and J 1 base; nucleotides not matched to a gene: 8. CDR3 size: 16 residues. The CDR3 DNA is TGCGCCAGCAAAACAGCGGGAGGGCCGGGCACAGATACGCAGTATTTT. It is translated as CASKTAGGPGTDTQYF.

The chain has TRBV7-9 and TRBJ2-7, with D hard to call. CDR3 length equals 15 residues. V gave up 1 base and J gave up 9 bases, with 19 bases separating them. CDR1 SEHNR and CDR2 FQNEAQ come from the germline V gene (reference sequence). CDR3 bases: TGTGCCAGCAGCTTAGGCCGCCAGACCAGCATCCGGCAGTACTTC. Its protein product is CASSLGRQTSIRQYF. The variable domain in full, with the rest retrieved from reference TRBV7-9 and TRBJ2-7, is DTGVSQNPRHKITKRGQNVTFRCDPISEHNRLYWYRQTLGQGPEFLTYFQNEAQLEKSRLLSDRFSAERPKGSFSTLEIQRTEQGDSAMYLCASSLGRQTSIRQYFGPGTRLTVT.

The J gene is TRBJ1-5, the V gene TRBV6-1; 11 nucleotides line up with TRBD1. The CDR3 consists of 14 residues. V trimming: 7 bases; J trimming: 5 bases; junction bases outside the gene matches: 4. In germline, CDR1 is MNHNS, CDR2 SASEGT. The CDR3 sequence: CASTGTGGDQPQHF. The CDR3 DNA reads as TGTGCCAGCACCGGGACAGGGGGGGATCAGCCCCAGCATTTT.

The rearrangement joins TRBV7-2 to TRBJ1-5; D remains ambiguous. Between the trimmed V and J ends, which lost 1 base and 7 bases, there was a span of 5 bases. The germline CDR1 and CDR2 sequences are SGHTA and FQGNSA. The CDR3 is 12 residues long. CDR3 sequence: CASSLDDQPQHF. The CDR3 region has the DNA TGTGCCAGCAGCTTAGACGACCAGCCCCAGCATTTT. The complete variable domain, with remaining parts taken from reference TRBV7-2 and TRBJ1-5, reads GAGVSQSPSNKVTEKGKDVELRCDPISGHTALYWYRQSLGQGLEFLIYFQGNSAPDKSGLPSDRFSAERTGGSVSTLTIQRTQQEDSAVYLCASSLDDQPQHFGDGTRLSIL.

The CDR3: CASTRGPGTGGFERPQHF. CDR3 bases: TGTGCCAGCACCCGAGGCCCCGGGACAGGGGGTTTTGAGAGGCCCCAGCATTTT. The chain recombines TRBV2 with TRBJ1-5, with 11 bases that match TRBD1. CDR1 is SNHLY and CDR2 is FYNNEI in the germline V gene. V lost 7 bases to trimming and J lost 9 bases; unmatched junction nucleotides: 20. The CDR3 spans 18 residues.

The chain uses TRBV7-9 and TRBJ1-1; TRBD1 might be the D (5 bases). Deletions cut 1 base from V and 1 base from J, with 7 bases between. Germline CDR1 and CDR2: SEHNR and FQNEAQ (reference sequence). The CDR3 covers 14 residues. The CDR3 nucleotides read TGTGCCAGCAGCTTAGATGGGGGGAACACTGAAGCTTTCTTT. This encodes CASSLDGGNTEAFF. The full variable domain, its missing parts supplied by reference TRBV7-9 and TRBJ1-1, is DTGVSQNPRHKITKRGQNVTFRCDPISEHNRLYWYRQTLGQGPEFLTYFQNEAQLEKSRLLSDRFSAERPKGSFSTLEIQRTEQGDSAMYLCASSLDGGNTEAFFGQGTRLTVV.

This clone was seen repeatedly, ten times or more. CDR3 bases: TGTGCCAGCAGGAACCCCGGCTGGGGTGACGAGCAGTACTTC. Its translation is CASRNPGWGDEQYF. The chain has TRBV2 and TRBJ2-7; D remains ambiguous. Germline V CDR1 and CDR2: SNHLY, FYNNEI. Trimming stripped 6 bases from V and 5 bases from J, with 17 bases between. This CDR3 comprises 14 residues.

J is TRBJ2-1 and V is TRBV6-1, with TRBD2 identical over 8 bases. Germline lookup yields CDR1 MNHNS and CDR2 SASEGT. After removal of 3 bases from V and 2 bases from J, the junction contained 3 bases not matched to a gene. The CDR3 extends over 15 amino acids. As DNA, the CDR3 is TGTGCCAGCAGTGAGCGGGAGGTAGCCTACAATGAGCAGTTCTTC. Protein product: CASSEREVAYNEQFF.

V and J are TRBV19 and TRBJ2-1; a possible D gene is TRBD2 (5 bases). This CDR3 is 15 amino acids long. Germline CDR1 reads LNHDA; CDR2 reads SQIVND (reference sequence). V was shortened by 5 bases and J by 0 bases, with 11 bases between the two germline ends. The CDR3 bases are TGTGCCAGTAGTCCCAGCGGAAGCTCCTACAATGAGCAGTTCTTC. Residues: CASSPSGSSYNEQFF. The whole variable domain, filled in from reference TRBV19 and TRBJ2-1, reads DGGITQSPKYLFRKEGQNVTLSCEQNLNHDAMYWYRQDPGQGLRLIYYSQIVNDFQKGDIAEGYSVSREKKESFPLTVTSAQKNPTAFYLCASSPSGSSYNEQFFGPGTRLTVL.

J is TRBJ1-2 and V is TRBV11-2, with 8 bases identical to TRBD1. In germline, CDR1 is SGHAT, CDR2 FQNNGV. The CDR3 extends over 16 amino acids. With 2 bases clipped from V and 1 base from J, the junction kept 6 bases outside the gene matches. The CDR3 protein is CASSLSTGAYNYGYTF. The CDR3 bases are TGTGCCAGCAGCTTATCGACAGGGGCGTATAACTATGGCTACACCTTC. Using reference TRBV11-2 and TRBJ1-2 for the parts outside the CDR3, the full variable domain is EAGVAQSPRYKIIEKRQSVAFWCNPISGHATLYWYQQILGQGPKLLIQFQNNGVVDDSQLPKDRFSAERLKGVDSTLKIQPAKLEDSAVYLCASSLSTGAYNYGYTFGSGTRLTVV.

The rearrangement uses TRBV2 and TRBJ1-2; 7 bases map to TRBD1. The J segment lost 7 bases and the V segment lost 8 bases, leaving 10 bases of the junction unmatched. Germline CDR1 reads SNHLY; CDR2 reads FYNNEI. This CDR3 spans 13 amino acids. The DNA for the CDR3 is TGTGCCAGCCTTGAGGAGGGGGCAGGTGGCTACACCTTC. The encoded protein is CASLEEGAGGYTF.

The chain recombines TRBV27 with TRBJ2-7; 9 bases line up with TRBD1. This CDR3 comprises 15 residues. Per germline, CDR1 MNHEY and CDR2 SMNVEV (reference sequence). The ends lost 6 bases at V and 7 bases at J; junction bases unmatched: 13. CDR3 nucleotide sequence: TGTGCCAGCAGCACCCTGACAGGGGGTCTAGGGGAGCAGTACTTC. This translates into CASSTLTGGLGEQYF.

Remarks on this clone: The same CDR3 also results from other DNA sequences found in this sample. The V and J genes are TRBV15 and TRBJ2-5, with D unclear. Germline V CDR1 and CDR2: LNHNV, YYDKDF (reference sequence). The ends were cut back, 1 base at V and 1 base at J, with 7 bases in the middle. The CDR3 contains 14 residues. This CDR3 reads CATSRGRPQETQYF. CDR3 DNA sequence: TGTGCCACCAGCAGAGGACGACCCCAAGAGACCCAGTACTTC.

The chain links TRBV7-2 to TRBJ1-2; D gene unclear. CDR1 SGHTA and CDR2 FQGNSA come from the germline V gene. The CDR3 extends over 13 amino acids. V was shortened by 0 bases and J by 4 bases, with 6 bases between the two germline ends. CDR3 nucleotides: TGTGCCAGCAGCTTAGCGGGGATCTATGGCTACACCTTC. It yields the protein CASSLAGIYGYTF.

V usage is TRBV28 and J usage is TRBJ2-7; 7 nucleotides align to TRBD2. The CDR3 consists of 14 residues. The J segment lost 4 bases and the V segment lost 8 bases, leaving 11 bases of the junction unmatched. Germline CDR1 MDHEN, CDR2 SYDVKM. The CDR3 DNA reads as TGTGCCAGCTCCCTCGTTGGGGAGGGGTACGAGCAGTACTTC. Translated, it gives CASSLVGEGYEQYF.